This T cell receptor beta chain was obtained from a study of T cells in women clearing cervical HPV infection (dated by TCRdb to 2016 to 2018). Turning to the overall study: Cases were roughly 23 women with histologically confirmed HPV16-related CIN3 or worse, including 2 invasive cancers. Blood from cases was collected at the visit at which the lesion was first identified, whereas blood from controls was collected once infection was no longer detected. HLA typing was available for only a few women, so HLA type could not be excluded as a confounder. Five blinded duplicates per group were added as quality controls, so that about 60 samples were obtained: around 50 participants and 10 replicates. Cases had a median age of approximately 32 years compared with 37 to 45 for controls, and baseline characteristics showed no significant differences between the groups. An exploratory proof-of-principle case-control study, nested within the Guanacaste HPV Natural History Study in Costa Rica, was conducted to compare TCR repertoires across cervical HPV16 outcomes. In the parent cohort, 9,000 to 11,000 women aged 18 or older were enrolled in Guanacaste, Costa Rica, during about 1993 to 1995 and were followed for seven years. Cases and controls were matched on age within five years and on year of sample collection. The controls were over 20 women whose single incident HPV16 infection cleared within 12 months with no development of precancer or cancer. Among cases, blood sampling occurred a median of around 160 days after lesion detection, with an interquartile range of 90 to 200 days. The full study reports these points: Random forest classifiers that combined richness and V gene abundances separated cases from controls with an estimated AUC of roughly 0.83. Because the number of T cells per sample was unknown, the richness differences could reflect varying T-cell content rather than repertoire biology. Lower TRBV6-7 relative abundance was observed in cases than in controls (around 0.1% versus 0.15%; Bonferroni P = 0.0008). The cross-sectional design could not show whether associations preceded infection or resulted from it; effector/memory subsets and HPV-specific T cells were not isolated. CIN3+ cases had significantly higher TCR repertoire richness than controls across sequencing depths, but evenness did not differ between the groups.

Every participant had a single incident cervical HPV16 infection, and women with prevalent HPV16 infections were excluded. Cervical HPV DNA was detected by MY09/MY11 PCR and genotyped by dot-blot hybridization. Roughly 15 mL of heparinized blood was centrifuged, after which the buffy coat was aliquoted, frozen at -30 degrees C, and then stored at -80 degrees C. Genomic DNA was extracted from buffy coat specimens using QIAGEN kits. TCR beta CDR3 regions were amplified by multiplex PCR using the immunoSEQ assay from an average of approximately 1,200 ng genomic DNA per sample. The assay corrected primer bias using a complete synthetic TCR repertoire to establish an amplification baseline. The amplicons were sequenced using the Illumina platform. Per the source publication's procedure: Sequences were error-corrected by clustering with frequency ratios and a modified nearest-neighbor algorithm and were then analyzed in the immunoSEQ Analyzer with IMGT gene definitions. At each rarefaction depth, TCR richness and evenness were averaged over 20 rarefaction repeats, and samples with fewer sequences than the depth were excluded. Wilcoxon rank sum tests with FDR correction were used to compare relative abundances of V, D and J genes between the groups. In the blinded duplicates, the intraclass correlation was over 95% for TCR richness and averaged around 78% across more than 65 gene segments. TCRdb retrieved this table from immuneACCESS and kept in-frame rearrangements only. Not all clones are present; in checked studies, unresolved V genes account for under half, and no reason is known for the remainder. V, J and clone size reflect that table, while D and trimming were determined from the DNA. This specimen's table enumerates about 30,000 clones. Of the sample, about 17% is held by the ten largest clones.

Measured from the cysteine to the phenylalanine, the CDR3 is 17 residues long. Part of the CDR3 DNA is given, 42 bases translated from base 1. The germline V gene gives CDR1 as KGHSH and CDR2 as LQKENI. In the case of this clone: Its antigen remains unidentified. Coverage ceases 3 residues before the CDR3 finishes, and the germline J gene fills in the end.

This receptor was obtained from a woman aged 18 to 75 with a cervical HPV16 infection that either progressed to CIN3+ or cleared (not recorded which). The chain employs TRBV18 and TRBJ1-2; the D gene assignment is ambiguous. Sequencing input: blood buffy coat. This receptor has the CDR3 CASSPKTAGVTYNDYTF. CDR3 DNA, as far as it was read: TGTGCCAGCTCACCAAAAACGGCGGGAGTTACGTACAATGAC.